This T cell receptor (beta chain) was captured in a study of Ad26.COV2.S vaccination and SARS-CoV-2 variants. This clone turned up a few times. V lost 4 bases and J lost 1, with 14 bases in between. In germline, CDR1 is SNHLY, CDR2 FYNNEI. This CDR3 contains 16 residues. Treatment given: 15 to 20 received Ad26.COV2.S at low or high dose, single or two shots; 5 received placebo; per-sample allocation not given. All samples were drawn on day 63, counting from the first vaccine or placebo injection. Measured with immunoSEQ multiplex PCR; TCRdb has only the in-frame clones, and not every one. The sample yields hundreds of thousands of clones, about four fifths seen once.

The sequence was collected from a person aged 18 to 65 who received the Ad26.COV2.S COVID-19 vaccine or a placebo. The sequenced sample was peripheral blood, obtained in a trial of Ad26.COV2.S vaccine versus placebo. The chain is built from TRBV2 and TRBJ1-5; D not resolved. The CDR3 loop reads CASSVGGYRSNQPQHF. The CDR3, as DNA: TGTGCCAGCAGTGTTGGTGGCTACAGAAGCAATCAGCCCCAGCATTTT.